This TCR beta chain comes out of a study of T cell changes during pregnancy in multiple sclerosis. Assay used: immunoSEQ multiplex PCR; TCRdb lists only in-frame clones, some missing. Of 60,000 to 65,000 clones in the sample, about nine tenths were seen once. The CDR3 is 18 residues long. The V gene's germline CDR1 is MRHNA and CDR2 SNTAGT. Trimming took 4 bases from V and 4 from J; bases not matched to a gene: 9. This clonotype was sampled from a female donor in good health, enrolled as a control in a pregnancy study. The rearrangement uses TRBV6-4 and TRBJ2-6; the match to TRBD1 covers 11 bases. The sequenced sample was peripheral blood, obtained in the second trimester of pregnancy. The CDR3 region has the DNA TGTGCCAGCAGTGGGGGACAGGGGGAACTCTCCGGGGCCAACGTCCTGACTTTC. Translation: CASSGGQGELSGANVLTF.